The clone carrying this T cell receptor (beta chain) came up many times. Its specificity is unknown. The data belong to a study of radiotherapy plus CTLA-4 blockade in lung cancer. For the study at large: Among patients, 15% to 20% showed objective responses, and roughly 30% had disease control.

There are 15 residues in the CDR3. CDR1 and CDR2 (germline): LNHDA, SQIVND (reference sequence). V was pared by 5 bases and J by 6 bases, with 7 bases of the junction left unmatched. The assay was immunoSEQ multiplex PCR, and TCRdb's table has in-frame clones only and misses some. Counted here are roughly 88,000 clones, about four fifths occurring once; the ten biggest clones make up around 0.79%. Study outcomes and limitations: Blood saw expansion of tumor-derived TCR clones after radiotherapy plus ipilimumab. Reported findings show early blood T cell clone dynamics, with interferon-beta, best predicted response.

It was focal radiation plus CTLA-4 blockade with ipilimumab that patients with chemo-refractory metastatic non-small-cell lung cancer received. The TCR sequence derives from a human donor with non-small cell lung cancer who had stable disease on radiotherapy plus ipilimumab. This sequence joins TRBV19 and TRBJ1-5; 10 bases agree with TRBD1. The sequenced sample was peripheral blood, obtained from a patient treated with radiotherapy plus ipilimumab. CDR3 sequence (DNA): TGTGCCAGTAGTGCTGGGACAGGGGAAGGTCAGCCCCAGCATTTT. Encoded protein: CASSAGTGEGQPQHF.